The rows below give T cell receptor beta chains drawn from one sample of a study of liver allograft versus peripheral blood T cells. TCRdb re-analysed the reads in MiXCR, keeping a single row per CDR3 protein. The sample lists some 14,000 distinct CDR3 sequences; 15% to 20% were seen once. Receptors were obtained from a human patient who had a liver transplant. Among the T cells, some may be from the graft donor. The conserved cysteine and the conserved F or W are not part of the CDR3 here.

len	v_gene	j_gene	CDR3aa
13	TRBV6-5	TRBJ2-5	ASSYFQGLQETQY
12	TRBV6-1	TRBJ1-4	ASNLRGVREKLF
11	TRBV12-3/TRBV12-4	TRBJ1-5	ASSGTGNQPQH
10	TRBV6-2/TRBV6-3	TRBJ2-7	ASSFRGREQY
12	TRBV12-3/TRBV12-4	TRBJ2-3	ASSGDREADTQY
11	TRBV30	TRBJ2-6	AWKVSGANVLT
10	TRBV12-3/TRBV12-4	TRBJ2-2	ASSLGAGELF
10	TRBV5-5	TRBJ1-1	ASSLAWTEAF
12	TRBV20-1	TRBJ1-1	SAREGASNTEAF
14	TRBV15	TRBJ2-5	ATSRVRGPGEETQY
13	TRBV19	TRBJ2-7	ASSIGLAGGLEQY
12	TRBV11-2	TRBJ2-3	ASSQELSQPTQY
11	TRBV29-1	TRBJ1-1	SGLEHWGTEAF
16	TRBV20-1	TRBJ1-2	SARPAGTVGLGGYGYT
13	TRBV18	TRBJ2-1	ASSPRYEGGYEQF
11	TRBV12-3/TRBV12-4	TRBJ1-1	ASSSDRANEAF
13	TRBV29-1	TRBJ1-6	SVSFTGTGDSPLH
17	TRBV27	TRBJ1-4	ASSPLVRQGATTNEKLF
12	TRBV19	TRBJ1-3	ATRQDLSGNTIY
13	TRBV7-2	TRBJ1-2	ASSLDRAGVYGYT
10	TRBV11-2	TRBJ2-5	ASSLNEYLQY
13	TRBV18	TRBJ1-2	ASSPNWQGTYGYT
14	TRBV7-2	TRBJ2-1	ASSLAPSSSYNEQF